This T cell receptor beta chain was sequenced during a study of human T cells and chemical hapten exposure. About the study: There were weekly diphenylcyclopropenone doses to the scalp for patients throughout the roughly 24-week study.

Germline V CDR1 and CDR2: LGHNA, YSLEER. This CDR3 is 18 amino acids long. V lost 0 bases, J lost 0 bases, and 12 bases lay in between. TCRdb reanalysed the RACE reads using MiXCR and keeps one entry per CDR3 protein. The data show 150,000 to 200,000 distinct CDR3 sequences, with 25% to 30% seen just once and roughly 2.2% held by the top ten. Time point denoted: patch test 3, about 24 weeks after DPC sensitization. The sample's treatment: therapeutic diphenylcyclopropenone sensitization with weekly scalp DPC. Prior to each patch test being applied, blood was drawn. The chain links TRBV4-3 to TRBJ2-6; D is perhaps TRBD2 (5 bases). This receptor was identified in a woman aged 18-29 years with alopecia areata. Some clones in this sample may be carry-over from other donors' samples. The sequenced sample was whole blood, obtained in connection with sensitization to the hapten diphenylcyclopropenone (DPC). DNA for the CDR3: TGCGCCAGCAGCCAAGAGGTAGCGATAAGCTCTGGGGCCAACGTCCTGACTTTC. Translating it yields CASSQEVAISSGANVLTF.